The 26 T cell receptor beta chains listed next were all sequenced from one sample in a study of tumor-infiltrating lymphocytes in localized non-small cell lung cancer. Assay used: immunoSEQ multiplex PCR; TCRdb lists only in-frame clones, some missing. This sample yields some 6,000 clones, of which about four fifths are seen a single time; roughly 10% belongs to the top ten. The specimen sequenced was lung tumor tissue. The origin of the receptors is a human donor with non-small cell lung cancer.

The chain is built from TRBV11-2 and TRBJ2-1; the match to TRBD2 covers 7 bases. Germline V gene data show CDR1 as SGHAT and CDR2 as FQNNGV. The CDR3 runs 16 residues. With 4 bases clipped from V and 6 bases from J, the junction kept 12 bases outside the gene matches. CDR3 sequence (DNA): TGTGCCAGCAGCTCTTCGACGGGGGGTAAGTCCAATGAGCAGTTCTTC. Translated, it gives CASSSSTGGKSNEQFF.

This rearrangement joins TRBV25-1 to TRBJ1-2, with 10 positions matching TRBD1. CDR1 is MGHDK and CDR2 is SYGVNS in the germline V gene. The CDR3 has 15 residues. V was pared by 4 bases and J by 2 bases, with 4 bases of the junction left unmatched. The CDR3, as DNA: TGTGCCAGCAGTGCCACGGGACAGGGGAACTATGGCTACACCTTC. Its protein is CASSATGQGNYGYTF.

J is TRBJ2-1 and V is TRBV14; 11 positions agree with TRBD1. This CDR3 comprises 16 residues. In germline, CDR1 is SGHDN, CDR2 FVKESK. The ends lost 5 bases at V and 8 bases at J; junction bases unmatched: 11. CDR3 protein: CASSLPGTGGTHEQFF. Written as DNA, the CDR3 is TGTGCCAGCAGCTTACCCGGGACAGGGGGAACCCATGAGCAGTTCTTC.

By share of the sample, this clone is hyperexpanded. The rearrangement links TRBV30 to TRBJ1-1; maybe TRBD1 (5 bases). The germline CDR1 and CDR2 sequences are GTSNPN and SVGIG (reference sequence). CDR3 length equals 15 residues. V lost 0 bases and J 1 base, leaving 12 bases between the germline ends. CDR3 loop: CAWSVGMGTNTEAFF. For the CDR3, the DNA is TGTGCCTGGAGTGTGGGCATGGGGACGAACACTGAAGCTTTCTTT.

The V call is TRBV7-2, the J call TRBJ1-5; D not resolved. V was trimmed by 3 bases and J by 4 bases, leaving 4 bases between them. The V gene's germline CDR1 is SGHTA and CDR2 FQGNSA. This CDR3 has 12 amino acids. Here the CDR3 DNA reads TGTGCCAGCAGCTTCGGAAATCAGCCCCAGCATTTT. Residues: CASSFGNQPQHF.

This clone was counted a few times. The J gene is TRBJ2-7, the V gene TRBV4-1; D not certain. The CDR3 runs to 11 residues. The V and J ends lost 1 base and 6 bases respectively, with 4 bases between them. CDR1 and CDR2 from the germline V gene are MGHRA and YSYEKL. CDR3 DNA: TGCGCCAGCAGCCAAGGCTCCGAGCAGTACTTC. Its protein is CASSQGSEQYF.

This clone showed up just a few times. The J gene is TRBJ2-2, the V gene TRBV28, with TRBD2 matching 7 bases. CDR1 MDHEN and CDR2 SYDVKM come from the germline V gene. V lost 8 bases to trimming and J lost 3 bases; unmatched junction nucleotides: 12. The CDR3 totals 16 residues. The CDR3 loop is CASVQGSSGYTGELFF. In DNA, the CDR3 is TGTGCCAGCGTGCAGGGCTCTAGCGGATACACCGGGGAGCTGTTTTTT. The full variable domain, rest sourced from reference TRBV28 and TRBJ2-2, is DVKVTQSSRYLVKRTGEKVFLECVQDMDHENMFWYRQDPGLGLRLIYFSYDVKMKEKGDIPEGYSVSREKKERFSLILESASTNQTSMYLCASVQGSSGYTGELFFGEGSRLTVL.

The V and J genes are TRBV6-5 and TRBJ1-2, with a possible D match to TRBD1 (6 bases). The V and J ends lost 8 bases and 1 base respectively, with 14 bases between them. Germline lookup yields CDR1 MNHEY and CDR2 SVGAGI. CDR3 length: 14 residues. In DNA, the CDR3 is TGTGCCAGCCGCGGCCGGACAGATAACTATGGCTACACCTTC. Its translation: CASRGRTDNYGYTF.

This clone has only a few counts. This chain connects TRBV5-1 to TRBJ2-2; D remains unclear. Trimming cost V 0 bases and J 5 bases, with 2 bases left between them. The CDR3 is 12 amino acids. From germline, CDR1 is SGHRS and CDR2 YFSETQ. The CDR3 bases are TGCGCCAGCAGCTTGGAGACCGGGGAGCTGTTTTTT. The encoded protein is CASSLETGELFF. Full variable domain (missing parts from reference TRBV5-1 and TRBJ2-2): KAGVTQTPRYLIKTRGQQVTLSCSPISGHRSVSWYQQTPGQGLQFLFEYFSETQRNKGNFPGRFSGRQFSNSRSEMNVSTLELGDSALYLCASSLETGELFFGEGSRLTVL.

The J gene is TRBJ1-1, the V gene TRBV18, with D uncertain. This CDR3 is 13 amino acids long. Germline CDR1 KGHSH, CDR2 LQKENI. The ends were cut back, 1 base at V and 1 base at J, with 4 bases in the middle. CDR3 sequence (DNA): TGTGCCAGCTCACCACAGAGGAACACTGAAGCTTTCTTT. Amino acid sequence: CASSPQRNTEAFF.

This chain connects TRBV7-2 to TRBJ2-7; no firm D call. Germline lookup yields CDR1 SGHTA and CDR2 FQGNSA. CDR3 length: 13 residues. Trimming pared 5 bases from V and 3 bases from J, leaving 11 bases between. The CDR3 here is CASSPRADYEQYF. The CDR3 DNA is TGTGCCAGCAGCCCCCGGGCTGACTACGAGCAGTACTTC.

The chain joins TRBV9 to TRBJ2-5; a possible D gene is TRBD1 (6 bases). V gave up 4 bases and J gave up 9 bases, with 10 bases separating them. The CDR3 is made up of 11 amino acids. Germline values: CDR1 SGDLS, CDR2 YYNGEE. The DNA for the CDR3 is TGTGCCAGCAGCTTTGAGGGGGCCCAGTACTTC. Protein: CASSFEGAQYF.

This chain connects TRBV5-4 to TRBJ1-1; D not resolved. Per the germline V gene, CDR1 is SGHNT and CDR2 is YYREEE (reference sequence). CDR3 size: 12 residues. Deletions cut 7 bases from V and 2 bases from J, with 9 bases between. The CDR3 reads CASGRKNTEAFF. The CDR3 coding sequence is TGTGCCAGCGGTCGAAAAAACACTGAAGCTTTCTTT.

This clone was counted a few times. The genes are TRBV10-1 and TRBJ1-2; D is perhaps TRBD1 (6 bases). CDR1 is WNHNN and CDR2 is SYGVQD in the germline V gene (reference sequence). V gave up 5 bases and J gave up 2 bases, with 9 bases separating them. This CDR3 contains 13 residues. In nucleotides, the CDR3 is TGCGCCAGCAGTCCTCAGGGGAACTATGGCTACACCTTC. This encodes CASSPQGNYGYTF.

A single count supports this clone. This chain connects TRBV7-2 to TRBJ2-2; 7 nucleotides match TRBD2. Germline V gives CDR1 SGHTA, CDR2 FQGNSA. With 2 bases clipped from V and 1 base from J, the junction kept 4 bases outside the gene matches. The CDR3 loop spans 16 amino acids. In DNA form, the CDR3 reads TGTGCCAGCAGCTTATCCGGGACTATGAACACCGGGGAGCTGTTTTTT. This sequence encodes CASSLSGTMNTGELFF.

The rearrangement uses TRBV7-2 and TRBJ2-3; D unresolved. CDR3 length equals 16 residues. Looked up from germline, CDR1 is SGHTA and CDR2 is FQGNSA. With 1 base removed from V and 2 bases from J, the gap between germline ends came to 13 bases. The CDR3 loop is CASSLDGWSHTDTQYF. CDR3 nucleotide sequence: TGTGCCAGCAGCTTAGACGGCTGGAGTCACACAGATACGCAGTATTTT. The complete variable domain, with remaining parts taken from reference TRBV7-2 and TRBJ2-3, reads GAGVSQSPSNKVTEKGKDVELRCDPISGHTALYWYRQSLGQGLEFLIYFQGNSAPDKSGLPSDRFSAERTGGSVSTLTIQRTQQEDSAVYLCASSLDGWSHTDTQYFGPGTRLTVL.

This clone has a single count. The chain uses TRBV7-2 and TRBJ1-2; no definite D call. V shed 1 base and J shed 4 bases, with 7 bases lying between them. Germline assignment: CDR1 SGHTA and CDR2 FQGNSA. This CDR3 has 13 residues. The CDR3 DNA follows: TGTGCCAGCAGCTTAGGAGGCGTCTATGGCTACACCTTC. This codes for CASSLGGVYGYTF. Using reference TRBV7-2 and TRBJ1-2 for the parts outside the CDR3, the full variable domain is GAGVSQSPSNKVTEKGKDVELRCDPISGHTALYWYRQSLGQGLEFLIYFQGNSAPDKSGLPSDRFSAERTGGSVSTLTIQRTQQEDSAVYLCASSLGGVYGYTFGSGTRLTVV.

The rearrangement uses TRBV19 and TRBJ1-2; no firm D call. Trimming removed 7 bases from V and 4 bases from J, with 10 bases in between. From germline, CDR1 is LNHDA and CDR2 SQIVND (reference sequence). This CDR3 comprises 12 residues. Here the CDR3 DNA reads TGTGCCAGTAACAGCAGGATCTATGGCTACACCTTC. Protein product: CASNSRIYGYTF. Combining the CDR3 with reference TRBV19 and TRBJ1-2 gives the whole variable domain DGGITQSPKYLFRKEGQNVTLSCEQNLNHDAMYWYRQDPGQGLRLIYYSQIVNDFQKGDIAEGYSVSREKKESFPLTVTSAQKNPTAFYLCASNSRIYGYTFGSGTRLTVV.

The chain uses TRBV9 and TRBJ2-1, with D uncertain. CDR1 and CDR2 (germline): SGDLS, YYNGEE. The CDR3 runs 14 residues. Trimming left V 0 bases short and J 0 bases short, with 4 bases between. CDR3 loop: CASSVGVSYNEQFF. The CDR3 DNA follows: TGTGCCAGCAGCGTAGGGGTCTCCTACAATGAGCAGTTCTTC. Filled out from reference TRBV9 and TRBJ2-1, the complete variable domain reads DSGVTQTPKHLITATGQRVTLRCSPRSGDLSVYWYQQSLDQGLQFLIQYYNGEERAKGNILERFSAQQFPDLHSELNLSSLELGDSALYFCASSVGVSYNEQFFGPGTRLTVL.

V is TRBV27 and J is TRBJ2-2, with 8 bases that match TRBD1. This CDR3 is built from 15 residues. CDR1 and CDR2 (germline): MNHEY, SMNVEV (reference sequence). Losses at the gene ends were 6 bases for V and 4 bases for J; bases not matched to a gene: 7. DNA for the CDR3: TGTGCCAGCAGATTCCAGGGGGCTGGCACCGGGGAGCTGTTTTTT. Protein sequence: CASRFQGAGTGELFF.

V gene TRBV18 combines with J gene TRBJ2-6; no clear D gene. The CDR3 is 14 residues long. The V gene lost 5 bases and the J gene lost 0 bases, with 5 bases spanning the gap. Germline-derived CDR1 and CDR2 are KGHSH and LQKENI. This chain's CDR3 is CASSSSSGANVLTF. The CDR3 region has the DNA TGTGCCAGCTCATCTAGCTCTGGGGCCAACGTCCTGACTTTC.

This sequence joins TRBV7-9 and TRBJ2-2, with D tentatively TRBD1 or TRBD2 (6 bases each). The V end was cut by 1 base, the J end by 5 bases, with 11 bases between. CDR1 SEHNR and CDR2 FQNEAQ come from the germline V gene (reference sequence). This CDR3 comprises 15 residues. CDR3 nucleotides: TGTGCCAGCAGCTTAGTCAGGGGAGGAACCGGGGAGCTGTTTTTT. It translates to CASSLVRGGTGELFF.

Of note for this clone: This same CDR3 is encoded by further DNA sequences in the sample. The chain joins TRBV30 to TRBJ2-7; TRBD1 aligns across 9 bases. V lost 4 bases to trimming and J lost 7 bases; unmatched junction nucleotides: 2. The CDR3 runs 11 residues. CDR1 is GTSNPN, CDR2 SVGIG, per germline (reference sequence). The CDR3 loop reads CAWNRGLEQYF. CDR3 DNA sequence: TGTGCCTGGAACAGGGGGCTGGAGCAGTACTTC.

This clone was seen a few times. This sequence joins TRBV30 and TRBJ1-1; the match to TRBD1 covers 7 bases. CDR3 length equals 13 residues. Trimming at V came to 0 bases and at J to 4 bases, leaving 2 bases not matched to a gene. The germline CDR1 and CDR2 sequences are GTSNPN and SVGIG (reference sequence). CDR3 nucleotide sequence: TGTGCCTGGAGTGTACAGGGGCCCACTGAAGCTTTCTTT. Its translation: CAWSVQGPTEAFF.

The chain employs TRBV2 and TRBJ2-7; D is perhaps TRBD1 or TRBD2 (6 bases each). Between the trimmed V and J ends, which lost 8 bases and 5 bases, there was a span of 13 bases. The CDR3 spans 12 residues. CDR1 SNHLY and CDR2 FYNNEI come from the germline V gene. CDR3 protein: CASLQGGNEQYF. The CDR3 DNA sequence: TGTGCCAGCCTGCAAGGGGGGAACGAGCAGTACTTC.

The chain employs TRBV6-5 and TRBJ1-2; D uncertain. Trimming removed 6 bases at V and 6 bases at J, with 14 bases between. The CDR3 sequence is 13 residues long. The germline V gene has CDR1 MNHEY and CDR2 SVGAGI. The CDR3 here is CASRGNGLNGYTF. The DNA of the CDR3 is TGTGCCAGCAGAGGGAACGGATTAAATGGCTACACCTTC.